Listed below are T cell receptor beta chains from one sample, sequenced in a study of sequential checkpoint blockade in melanoma. Libraries were prepared by immunoSEQ multiplex PCR; TCRdb keeps only in-frame clonotypes and omits some of them. The repertoire consists of 9,500 to 15,000 clones, with roughly 80% occurring once and the leading ten covering 50% to 65%. The sequencing here drew on CD8+ T cells sorted from blood (inferred from file names), taken from a patient given nivolumab and ipilimumab in sequence. All receptors derive from a human donor with melanoma. Both conserved end residues are part of each CDR3. The D gene is left open where the match is weak. For some rows the clone size is stated as once, few or many, or as a class when expanded; others skip it.

J: TRBJ2-1; V: TRBV4-3; size: -; D: TRBD2; CDR3: CASSQGPLGTSGGPAYNEQFF; DNA: TGCGCCAGCAGCCAAGGTCCCCTAGGTACTAGCGGGGGGCCGGCCTACAATGAGCAGTTCTTC
J: TRBJ2-2; V: TRBV7-9; size: -; D: -; CDR3: CASSLAGGLNTGELFF; DNA: TGTGCCAGCAGCTTAGCGGGGGGACTCAACACCGGGGAGCTGTTTTTT
J: TRBJ1-2; V: TRBV4-2; size: -; D: TRBD1; CDR3: CASSQEVGTGAYGYTF; DNA: TGTGCCAGCAGCCAAGAGGTCGGGACAGGGGCATATGGCTACACCTTC
J: TRBJ2-5; V: TRBV5-4; size: -; D: -; CDR3: CASSLWTVLQETQYF; DNA: TGTGCCAGCAGCTTGTGGACAGTTCTCCAAGAGACCCAGTACTTC
J: TRBJ2-5; V: TRBV6-5; size: few; D: TRBD2; CDR3: CASSYGLAETQYF; DNA: TGTGCCAGCAGTTACGGACTAGCGGAGACCCAGTACTTC
J: TRBJ1-3; V: TRBV4-3; size: -; D: TRBD1; CDR3: CASSQGVPGTGPGDTIYF; DNA: TGCGCCAGCAGCCAAGGAGTCCCCGGGACAGGGCCAGGGGACACCATATATTTT
J: TRBJ2-1; V: TRBV19; size: -; D: -; CDR3: CASSGASGYNEQFF; DNA: TGTGCCAGTAGTGGGGCATCGGGTTACAATGAGCAGTTCTTC
J: TRBJ1-2; V: TRBV29-1; size: few; D: -; CDR3: CSVAEGSRVYGYTF; DNA: TGCAGCGTGGCCGAAGGGAGCAGAGTCTATGGCTACACCTTC
J: TRBJ2-7; V: TRBV6-5; size: -; D: TRBD1; CDR3: CASSYGTGFYEQYF; DNA: TGTGCCAGCAGTTACGGGACAGGGTTCTACGAGCAGTACTTC
J: TRBJ1-3; V: TRBV4-3; size: -; D: -; CDR3: CASSPDSQSSGNTIYF; DNA: TGCGCCAGCAGCCCGGACAGTCAATCCTCTGGAAACACCATATATTTT
J: TRBJ2-1; V: TRBV6-1; size: -; D: -; CDR3: CASSEDTSLYNEQFF; DNA: TGTGCCAGCAGTGAAGACACTAGTCTGTACAATGAGCAGTTCTTC
J: TRBJ1-1; V: TRBV7-9; size: medium-sized; D: TRBD1; CDR3: CASSPRQGNTEAFF; DNA: TGTGCCAGCAGCCCCAGACAGGGGAACACTGAAGCTTTCTTT
J: TRBJ2-1; V: TRBV4-1; size: -; D: -; CDR3: CASSPHGQGSYNEQFF; DNA: TGCGCCAGCAGCCCCCATGGCCAGGGGTCCTACAATGAGCAGTTCTTC
J: TRBJ1-5; V: TRBV7-2; size: -; D: -; CDR3: CASSPVKGQFDLQPQHF; DNA: TGTGCCAGCAGCCCAGTTAAAGGACAGTTCGATTTGCAGCCCCAGCATTTT
J: TRBJ2-5; V: TRBV11-2; size: -; D: -; CDR3: CASSLVELVETQYF; DNA: TGTGCCAGCAGCTTAGTAGAGTTGGTGGAGACCCAGTACTTC
J: TRBJ1-2; V: TRBV28; size: -; D: -; CDR3: CASSLSIGALYGYTF; DNA: TGTGCCAGCAGTTTATCCATCGGAGCCCTCTATGGCTACACCTTC
J: TRBJ2-2; V: TRBV5-1; size: once; D: TRBD1; CDR3: CASSLRTGSTGELFF; DNA: TGCGCCAGCAGCCTCCGGACAGGGAGCACCGGGGAGCTGTTTTTT
J: TRBJ1-2; V: TRBV9; size: -; D: TRBD1; CDR3: CASSPGQGPLGYGYTF; DNA: TGTGCCAGCAGCCCGGGACAGGGTCCGTTAGGCTATGGCTACACCTTC
J: TRBJ2-7; V: TRBV4-3; size: -; D: TRBD1; CDR3: CASSQNPGQRTYEQYF; DNA: TGCGCCAGCAGCCAAAACCCGGGACAGAGGACCTACGAGCAGTACTTC
J: TRBJ1-5; V: TRBV4-3; size: -; D: -; CDR3: CASSQDGQSNQPQHF; DNA: TGCGCCAGCAGCCAAGATGGGCAGAGCAATCAGCCCCAGCATTTT
J: TRBJ2-1; V: TRBV29-1; size: -; D: -; CDR3: CSVVGGNEQFF; DNA: TGCAGCGTTGTTGGGGGGAATGAGCAGTTCTTC
J: TRBJ2-5; V: TRBV6-6; size: -; D: TRBD2; CDR3: CASRNLGLAFQETQYF; DNA: TGTGCCAGCAGGAACCTGGGACTAGCTTTTCAAGAGACCCAGTACTTC
J: TRBJ2-2; V: TRBV27; size: -; D: TRBD1; CDR3: CASSSGTGGTGELFF; DNA: TGTGCCAGCAGTTCCGGGACAGGTGGTACCGGGGAGCTGTTTTTT
J: TRBJ1-2; V: TRBV6-5; size: -; D: -; CDR3: CASTSWPGNYGYTF; DNA: TGTGCCAGCACCTCTTGGCCGGGGAACTATGGCTACACCTTC
J: TRBJ2-4; V: TRBV21-1; size: -; D: -; CDR3: CASRYTLLQQRKNIQYF; DNA: TGTGCCAGCAGATACACGCTGCTACAGCAAAGAAAAAACATTCAGTACTTC
J: TRBJ2-2; V: TRBV7-3; size: once; D: -; CDR3: CASSSSPSNTGELFF; DNA: TGTGCCAGCAGCTCCTCCCCCTCGAACACCGGGGAGCTGTTTTTT
J: TRBJ2-1; V: TRBV6-1; size: once; D: TRBD1; CDR3: CASGQGYNEQFF; DNA: TGTGCCAGCGGACAGGGGTACAATGAGCAGTTCTTC
J: TRBJ2-7; V: TRBV6-5; size: -; D: -; CDR3: CASSYSPGFYEQYF; DNA: TGTGCCAGCAGTTACTCGCCCGGGTTCTACGAGCAGTACTTC
J: TRBJ1-2; V: TRBV6-6; size: few; D: -; CDR3: CASSYSSGDGYTF; DNA: TGTGCCAGCAGTTACTCGAGCGGGGATGGCTACACCTTC
J: TRBJ2-7; V: TRBV27; size: -; D: -; CDR3: CASSLTVSSYEQYF; DNA: TGTGCCAGCAGTTTGACAGTTAGTTCCTACGAGCAGTACTTC
J: TRBJ2-3; V: TRBV5-8; size: -; D: TRBD2; CDR3: CASRQSGGNPDTQYF; DNA: TGTGCCAGCAGACAATCCGGGGGGAACCCAGATACGCAGTATTTT
J: TRBJ2-1; V: TRBV28; size: -; D: TRBD2; CDR3: CASRSERGPQNTNNEQFF; DNA: TGTGCCAGCAGGTCGGAGCGGGGGCCCCAAAATACCAACAATGAGCAGTTCTTC
J: TRBJ2-1; V: TRBV9; size: -; D: -; CDR3: CASGVAGFNEQFF; DNA: TGTGCCAGCGGGGTAGCAGGGTTCAATGAGCAGTTCTTC
J: TRBJ2-1; V: TRBV5-8; size: few; D: TRBD1; CDR3: CASSLGDRSYNEQFF; DNA: TGTGCCAGCAGCTTGGGGGACAGGTCCTACAATGAGCAGTTCTTC
J: TRBJ1-3; V: TRBV28; size: -; D: -; CDR3: CASTRRGASGNTIYF; DNA: TGTGCCAGCACTCGACGGGGGGCCTCTGGAAACACCATATATTTT
J: TRBJ2-7; V: TRBV9; size: -; D: -; CDR3: CASSVEGGSYEQYF; DNA: TGTGCCAGCAGCGTAGAAGGGGGCTCCTACGAGCAGTACTTC
J: TRBJ1-1; V: TRBV11-3; size: -; D: -; CDR3: CASSLTRNTEAFF; DNA: TGTGCCAGCAGCCTGACTCGGAACACTGAAGCTTTCTTT
J: TRBJ1-2; V: TRBV14; size: -; D: -; CDR3: CASSQYDRSNYGYTF; DNA: TGTGCCAGCAGCCAGTACGACAGGTCTAACTATGGCTACACCTTC